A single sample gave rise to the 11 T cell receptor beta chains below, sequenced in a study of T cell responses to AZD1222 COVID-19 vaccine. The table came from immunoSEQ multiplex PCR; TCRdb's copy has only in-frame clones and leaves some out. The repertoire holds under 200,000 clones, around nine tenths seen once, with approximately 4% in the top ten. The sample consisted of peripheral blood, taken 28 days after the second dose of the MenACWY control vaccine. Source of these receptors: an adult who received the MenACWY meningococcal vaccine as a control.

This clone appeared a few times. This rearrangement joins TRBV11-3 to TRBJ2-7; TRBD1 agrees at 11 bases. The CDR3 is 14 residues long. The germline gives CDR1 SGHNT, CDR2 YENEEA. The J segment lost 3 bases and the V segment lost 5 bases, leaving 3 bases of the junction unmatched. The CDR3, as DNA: TGTGCCAGCAGCCTCGGGACAGGGGGCTACGAGCAGTACTTC. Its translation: CASSLGTGGYEQYF.

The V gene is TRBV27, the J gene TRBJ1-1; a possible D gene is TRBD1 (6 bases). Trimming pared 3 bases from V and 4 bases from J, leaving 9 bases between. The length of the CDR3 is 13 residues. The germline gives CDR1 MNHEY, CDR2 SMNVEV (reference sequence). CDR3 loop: CASSFRGGTEAFF. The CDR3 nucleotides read TGTGCCAGCAGTTTCAGGGGAGGCACTGAAGCTTTCTTT.

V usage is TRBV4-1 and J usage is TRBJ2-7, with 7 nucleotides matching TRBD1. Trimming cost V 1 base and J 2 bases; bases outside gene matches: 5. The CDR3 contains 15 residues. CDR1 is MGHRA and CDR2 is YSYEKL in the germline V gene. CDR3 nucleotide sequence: TGCGCCAGCAGCCAAGGGGCAGGGGGTCCCTACGAGCAGTACTTC. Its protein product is CASSQGAGGPYEQYF.

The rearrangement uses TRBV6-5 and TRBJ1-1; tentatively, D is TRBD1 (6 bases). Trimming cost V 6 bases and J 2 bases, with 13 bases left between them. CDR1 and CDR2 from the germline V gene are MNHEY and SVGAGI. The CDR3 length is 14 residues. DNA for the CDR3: TGTGCCAGCAGACCTGACAGGATAAACACTGAAGCTTTCTTT. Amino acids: CASRPDRINTEAFF.

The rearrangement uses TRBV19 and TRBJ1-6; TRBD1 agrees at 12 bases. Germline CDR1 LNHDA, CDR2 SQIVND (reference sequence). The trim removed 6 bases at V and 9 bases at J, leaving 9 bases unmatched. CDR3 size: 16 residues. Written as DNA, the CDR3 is TGTGCCAGTAGGACACCGGGACAGGGGGCGGGTTCACCCCTCCACTTT. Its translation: CASRTPGQGAGSPLHF.

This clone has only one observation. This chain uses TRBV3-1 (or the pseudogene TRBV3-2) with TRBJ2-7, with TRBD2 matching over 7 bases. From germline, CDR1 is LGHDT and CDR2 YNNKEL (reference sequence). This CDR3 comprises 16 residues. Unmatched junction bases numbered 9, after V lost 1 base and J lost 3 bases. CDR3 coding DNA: TGTGCCAGCAGCCAAGGCGGGGCGGGAGCCCACTACGAGCAGTACTTC. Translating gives CASSQGGAGAHYEQYF.

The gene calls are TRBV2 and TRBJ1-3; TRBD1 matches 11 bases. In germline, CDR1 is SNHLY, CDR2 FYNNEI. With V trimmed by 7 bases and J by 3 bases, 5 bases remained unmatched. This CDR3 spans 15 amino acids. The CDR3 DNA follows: TGTGCCAGCACCACGGACAGGGGGCTTGGAAACACCATATATTTT. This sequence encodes CASTTDRGLGNTIYF.

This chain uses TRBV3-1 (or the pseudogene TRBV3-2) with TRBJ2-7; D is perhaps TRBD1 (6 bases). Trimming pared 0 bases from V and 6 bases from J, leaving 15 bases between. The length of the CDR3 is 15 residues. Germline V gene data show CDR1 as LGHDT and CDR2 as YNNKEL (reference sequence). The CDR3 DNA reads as TGTGCCAGCAGCCAAGATCTAGTACAGGGCCGCGAGCAGTACTTC. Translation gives CASSQDLVQGREQYF.

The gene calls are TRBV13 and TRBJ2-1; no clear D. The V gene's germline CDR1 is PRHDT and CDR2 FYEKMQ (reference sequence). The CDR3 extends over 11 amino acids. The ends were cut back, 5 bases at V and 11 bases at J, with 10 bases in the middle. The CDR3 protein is CASSPTDKQFF. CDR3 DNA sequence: TGTGCCAGCAGCCCTACGGATAAGCAGTTCTTC.

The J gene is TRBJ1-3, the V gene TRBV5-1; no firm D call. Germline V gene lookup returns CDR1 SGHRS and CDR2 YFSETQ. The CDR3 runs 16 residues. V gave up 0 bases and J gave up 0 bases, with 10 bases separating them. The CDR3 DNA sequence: TGCGCCAGCAGCTTGGACACTGGACTCTCTGGAAACACCATATATTTT. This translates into CASSLDTGLSGNTIYF.

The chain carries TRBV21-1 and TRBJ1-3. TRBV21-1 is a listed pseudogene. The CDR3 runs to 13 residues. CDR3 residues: CASSPRSGNTIYF. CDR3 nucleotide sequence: TGTGCCAGCAGCCCCCGCTCTGGAAACACCATATATTTT.